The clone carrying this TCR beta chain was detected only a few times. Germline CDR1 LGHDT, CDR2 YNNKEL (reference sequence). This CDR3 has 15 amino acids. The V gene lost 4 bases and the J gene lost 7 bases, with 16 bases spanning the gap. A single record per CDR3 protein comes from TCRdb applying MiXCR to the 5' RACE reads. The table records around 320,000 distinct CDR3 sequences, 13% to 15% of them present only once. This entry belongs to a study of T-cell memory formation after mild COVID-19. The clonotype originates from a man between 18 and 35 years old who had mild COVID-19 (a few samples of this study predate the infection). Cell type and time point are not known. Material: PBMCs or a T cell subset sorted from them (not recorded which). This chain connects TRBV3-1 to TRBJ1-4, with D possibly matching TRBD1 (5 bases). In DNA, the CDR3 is TGTGCCAGCAGCCTTCAGACAGCGGGAGGTGAAAAACTGTTTTTT. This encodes CASSLQTAGGEKLFF.